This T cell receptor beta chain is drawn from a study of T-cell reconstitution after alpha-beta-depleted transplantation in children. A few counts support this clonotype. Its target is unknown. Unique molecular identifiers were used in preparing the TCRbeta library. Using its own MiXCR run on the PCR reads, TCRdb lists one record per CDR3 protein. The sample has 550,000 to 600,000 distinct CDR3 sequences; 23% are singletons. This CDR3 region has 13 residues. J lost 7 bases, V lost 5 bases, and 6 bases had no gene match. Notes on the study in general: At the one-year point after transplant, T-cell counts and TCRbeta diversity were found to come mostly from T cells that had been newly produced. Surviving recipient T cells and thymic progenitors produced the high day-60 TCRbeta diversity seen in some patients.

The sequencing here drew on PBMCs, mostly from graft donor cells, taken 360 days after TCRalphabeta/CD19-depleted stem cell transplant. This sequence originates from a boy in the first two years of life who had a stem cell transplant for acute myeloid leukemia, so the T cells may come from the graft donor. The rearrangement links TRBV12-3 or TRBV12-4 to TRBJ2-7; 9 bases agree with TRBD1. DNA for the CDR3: TGTGCCAGCAGTAAGGACAGGGGTGAAGAGCAGTACTTC. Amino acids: CASSKDRGEEQYF.